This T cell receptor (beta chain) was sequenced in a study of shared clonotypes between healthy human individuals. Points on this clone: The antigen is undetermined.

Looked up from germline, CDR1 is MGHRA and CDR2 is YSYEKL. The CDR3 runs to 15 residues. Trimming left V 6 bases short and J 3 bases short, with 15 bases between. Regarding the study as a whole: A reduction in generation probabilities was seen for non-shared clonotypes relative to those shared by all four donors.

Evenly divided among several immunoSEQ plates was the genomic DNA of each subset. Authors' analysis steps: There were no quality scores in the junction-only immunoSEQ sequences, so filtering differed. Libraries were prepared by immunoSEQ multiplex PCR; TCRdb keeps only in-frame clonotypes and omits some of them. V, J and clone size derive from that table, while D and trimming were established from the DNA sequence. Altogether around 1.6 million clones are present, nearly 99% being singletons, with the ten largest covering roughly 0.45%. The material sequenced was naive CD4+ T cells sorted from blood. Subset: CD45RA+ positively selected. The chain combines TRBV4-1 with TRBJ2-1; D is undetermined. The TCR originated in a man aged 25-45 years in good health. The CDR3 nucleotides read TGCGCCAGCAGTCCTTCGGAAGGCTTCTACAATGAGCAGTTCTTC. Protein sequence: CASSPSEGFYNEQFF.